This T cell receptor beta chain appears in the sequencing data of a study of cytomegalovirus exposure and HLA in healthy donors. Broader study findings: The classifier reportedly diagnosed cytomegalovirus status with high specificity and sensitivity. An apparent linkage of common viral pathogens to several of the most significant clusters emerged in a later analysis. Later findings reportedly placed an Asian-associated ancestry cluster below the approximately 650-donor mean for N-insertions.

On this clone: The antigen remains unidentified.

Primers for the PCR totalled 60 Vbeta and 13 Jbeta. Here immunoSEQ multiplex PCR was the method, and the copy in TCRdb shows in-frame clones only, minus some. The table records 130,000 or so clones, 75% to 85% of them present only once. This receptor was taken from a male donor in good health and CMV-seronegative. Material for sequencing was PBMCs.

The CDR3, as DNA: TGTGCCAGCAGGGGCCGGGACAGGGGGCTTTCCTATGGCTACACCTTC. The encoded protein is CASRGRDRGLSYGYTF. The chain combines TRBV2 with TRBJ1-2, with 12 nucleotides matching TRBD1. Losses at the gene ends were 6 bases for V and 4 bases for J; bases not matched to a gene: 9. The CDR3 totals 16 residues. CDR1 is SNHLY, CDR2 FYNNEI, per germline.